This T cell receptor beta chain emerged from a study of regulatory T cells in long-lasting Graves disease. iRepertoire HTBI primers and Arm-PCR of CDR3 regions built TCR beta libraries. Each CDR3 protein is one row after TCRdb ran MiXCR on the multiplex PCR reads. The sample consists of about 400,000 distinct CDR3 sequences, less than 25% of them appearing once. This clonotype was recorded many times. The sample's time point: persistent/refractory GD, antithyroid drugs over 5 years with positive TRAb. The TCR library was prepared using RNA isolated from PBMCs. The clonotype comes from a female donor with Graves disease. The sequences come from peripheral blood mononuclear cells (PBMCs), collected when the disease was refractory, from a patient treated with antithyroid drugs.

CDR3: CASSFYGTGGFQPQHF. Written as DNA, the CDR3 is TGTGCCAGCAGTTTTTATGGGACAGGGGGCTTTCAGCCCCAGCATTTT. The chain carries TRBV12-3 or TRBV12-4 and TRBJ1-5; 12 nucleotides agree with TRBD1. This CDR3 region has 16 residues. Trimming at V came to 3 bases and at J to 6 bases, leaving 6 bases not matched to a gene.